The clone carrying this T cell receptor (beta chain) was picked up many times. Its antigen is as yet unknown. These data belong to a study of T cells in Graves' hyperthyroidism and ophthalmopathy. Whole-study results and caveats: Most thyroid clonotypes expanded above 0.001 were also detected in blood.

RNA transcripts served as the template for amplifying TCR beta CDR3 regions. In the first-round RT-PCR of the TCR CDR3, the HTBI primer set was used. TCRdb called the multiplex PCR reads again in MiXCR, with one record for every CDR3 protein. This sample yields some 600,000 distinct CDR3 sequences, of which 14% are seen a single time; roughly 5.7% belongs to the top ten. The CDR3 has 16 residues. Trimming removed 0 bases from V and 0 bases from J, with 8 bases in between. Germline V gene sequence: CDR1 LGHDT, CDR2 YNNKEL (reference sequence). This sample holds PBMCs from under 11 ml fresh peripheral blood.

The specimen sequenced was blood. The TCR sequence derives from a woman in her 30s with Graves' hyperthyroidism that later progressed to Graves' ophthalmopathy. This chain uses TRBV3-1 with TRBJ2-2; D tentatively reads TRBD1 or TRBD2 (5 bases each). The CDR3 nucleotides read TGTGCCAGCAGCCAAGAGGGGACGGCGAACACCGGGGAGCTGTTTTTT. This gives the protein CASSQEGTANTGELFF.